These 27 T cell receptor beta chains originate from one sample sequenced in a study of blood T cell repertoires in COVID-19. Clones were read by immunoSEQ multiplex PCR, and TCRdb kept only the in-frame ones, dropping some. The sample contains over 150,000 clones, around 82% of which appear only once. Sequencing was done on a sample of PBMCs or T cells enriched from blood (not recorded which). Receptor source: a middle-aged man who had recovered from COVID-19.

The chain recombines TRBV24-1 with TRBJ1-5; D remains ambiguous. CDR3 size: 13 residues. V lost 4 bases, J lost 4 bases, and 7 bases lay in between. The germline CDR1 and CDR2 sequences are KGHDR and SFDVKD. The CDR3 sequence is CATSESYNQPQHF. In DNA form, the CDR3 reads TGTGCCACCAGTGAGTCGTATAATCAGCCCCAGCATTTT.

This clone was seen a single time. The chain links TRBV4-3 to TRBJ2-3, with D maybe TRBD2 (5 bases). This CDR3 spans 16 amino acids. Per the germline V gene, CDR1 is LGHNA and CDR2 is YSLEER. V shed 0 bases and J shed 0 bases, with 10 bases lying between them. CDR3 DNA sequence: TGCGCCAGCAGCCAAGAACCTTGGAGGAGCACAGATACGCAGTATTTT. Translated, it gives CASSQEPWRSTDTQYF.

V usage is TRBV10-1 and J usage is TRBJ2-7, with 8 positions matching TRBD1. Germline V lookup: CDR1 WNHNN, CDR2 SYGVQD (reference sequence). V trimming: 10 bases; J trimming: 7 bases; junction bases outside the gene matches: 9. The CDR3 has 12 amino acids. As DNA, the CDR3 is TGCGCCACATCAGGGGGCGAGAGGGAGCAGTACTTC. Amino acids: CATSGGEREQYF.

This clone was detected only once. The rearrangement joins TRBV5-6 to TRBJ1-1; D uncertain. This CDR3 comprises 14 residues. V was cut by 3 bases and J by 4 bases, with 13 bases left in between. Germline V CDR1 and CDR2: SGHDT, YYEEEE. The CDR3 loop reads CASSWFAASTEAFF. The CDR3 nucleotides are TGTGCCAGCAGCTGGTTTGCAGCGAGCACTGAAGCTTTCTTT. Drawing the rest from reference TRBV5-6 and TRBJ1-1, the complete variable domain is DAGVTQSPTHLIKTRGQQVTLRCSPKSGHDTVSWYQQALGQGPQFIFQYYEEEERQRGNFPDRFSGHQFPNYSSELNVNALLLGDSALYLCASSWFAASTEAFFGQGTRLTVV.

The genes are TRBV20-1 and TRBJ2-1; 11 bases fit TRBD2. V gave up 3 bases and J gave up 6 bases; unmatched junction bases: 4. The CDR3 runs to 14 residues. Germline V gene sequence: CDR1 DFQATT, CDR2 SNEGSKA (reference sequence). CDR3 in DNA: TGCAGTGCTAGTAGCGGGAGGGCATTCAATGAGCAGTTCTTC. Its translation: CSASSGRAFNEQFF.

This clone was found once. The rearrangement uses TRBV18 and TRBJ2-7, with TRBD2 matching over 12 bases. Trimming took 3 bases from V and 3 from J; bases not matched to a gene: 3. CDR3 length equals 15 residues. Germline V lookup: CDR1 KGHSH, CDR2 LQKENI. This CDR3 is CASSPSGLAGYEQYF. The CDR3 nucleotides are TGTGCCAGCTCACCGTCGGGACTAGCGGGCTACGAGCAGTACTTC.

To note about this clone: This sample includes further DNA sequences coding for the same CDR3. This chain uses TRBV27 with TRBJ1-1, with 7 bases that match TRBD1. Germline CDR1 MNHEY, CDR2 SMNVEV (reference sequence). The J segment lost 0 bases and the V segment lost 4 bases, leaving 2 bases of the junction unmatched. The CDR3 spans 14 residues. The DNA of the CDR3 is TGTGCCAGCAGTTGGGACAGCTTGAACACTGAAGCTTTCTTT. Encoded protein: CASSWDSLNTEAFF.

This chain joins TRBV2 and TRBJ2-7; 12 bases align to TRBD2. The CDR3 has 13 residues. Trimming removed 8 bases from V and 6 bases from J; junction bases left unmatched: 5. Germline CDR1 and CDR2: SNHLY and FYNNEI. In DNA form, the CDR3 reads TGTGCCAGCTTACTAGCGGGAGGAGGCGAGCAGTACGTC. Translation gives CASLLAGGGEQYV.

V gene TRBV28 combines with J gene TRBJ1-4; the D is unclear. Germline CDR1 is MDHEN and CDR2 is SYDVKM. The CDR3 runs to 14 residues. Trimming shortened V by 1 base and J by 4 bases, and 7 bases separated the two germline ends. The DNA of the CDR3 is TGTGCCAGCAGTTTATTCAGGTTTAATGAAAAACTGTTTTTT. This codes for CASSLFRFNEKLFF.

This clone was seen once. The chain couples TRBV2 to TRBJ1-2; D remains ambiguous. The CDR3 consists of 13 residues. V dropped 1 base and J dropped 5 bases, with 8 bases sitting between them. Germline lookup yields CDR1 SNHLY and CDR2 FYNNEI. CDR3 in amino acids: CASSEDRWYGYTF. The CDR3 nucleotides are TGTGCCAGCAGTGAAGATCGGTGGTATGGCTACACCTTC.

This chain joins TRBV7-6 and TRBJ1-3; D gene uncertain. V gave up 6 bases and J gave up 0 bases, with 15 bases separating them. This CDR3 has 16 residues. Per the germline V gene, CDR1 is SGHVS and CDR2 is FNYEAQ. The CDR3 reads CASSLSVVDSGNTIYF. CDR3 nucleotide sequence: TGTGCCAGCAGTCTCTCGGTCGTTGACTCTGGAAACACCATATATTTT.

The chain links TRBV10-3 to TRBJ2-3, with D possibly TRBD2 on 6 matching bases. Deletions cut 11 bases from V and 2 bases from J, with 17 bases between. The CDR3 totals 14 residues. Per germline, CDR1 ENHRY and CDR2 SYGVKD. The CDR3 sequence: CASHGAGSTDTQYF. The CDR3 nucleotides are TGTGCCTCCCATGGAGCGGGTTCCACAGATACGCAGTATTTT.

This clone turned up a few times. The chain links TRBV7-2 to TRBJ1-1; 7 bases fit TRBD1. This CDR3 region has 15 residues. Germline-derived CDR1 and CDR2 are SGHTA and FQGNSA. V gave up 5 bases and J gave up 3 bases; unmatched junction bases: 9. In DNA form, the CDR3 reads TGTGCCAGCAGCGCACAGGGGAGAGAGGACACTGAAGCTTTCTTT. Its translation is CASSAQGREDTEAFF.

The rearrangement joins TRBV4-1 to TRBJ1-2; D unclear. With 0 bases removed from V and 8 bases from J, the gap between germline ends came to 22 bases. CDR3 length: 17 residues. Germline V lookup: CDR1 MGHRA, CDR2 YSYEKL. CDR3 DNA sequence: TGCGCCAGCAGCCAAGAGGGTGAGGGAACTCTTATGGGAGGCTACACCTTC. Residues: CASSQEGEGTLMGGYTF.

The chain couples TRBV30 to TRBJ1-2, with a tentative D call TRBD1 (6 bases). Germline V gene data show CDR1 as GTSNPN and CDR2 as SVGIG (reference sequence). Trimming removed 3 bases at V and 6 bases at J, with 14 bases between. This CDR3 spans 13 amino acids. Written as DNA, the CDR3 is TGTGCCTGGAGGTCACAGGGAGCCAATGGCTACACCTTC. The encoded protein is CAWRSQGANGYTF.

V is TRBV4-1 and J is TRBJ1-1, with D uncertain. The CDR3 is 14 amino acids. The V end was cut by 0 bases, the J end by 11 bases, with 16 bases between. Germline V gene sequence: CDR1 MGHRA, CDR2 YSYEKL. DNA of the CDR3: TGCGCCAGCAGCCAAGATCCGTGGGGAGCGGGGGCTTTCTTT. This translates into CASSQDPWGAGAFF.

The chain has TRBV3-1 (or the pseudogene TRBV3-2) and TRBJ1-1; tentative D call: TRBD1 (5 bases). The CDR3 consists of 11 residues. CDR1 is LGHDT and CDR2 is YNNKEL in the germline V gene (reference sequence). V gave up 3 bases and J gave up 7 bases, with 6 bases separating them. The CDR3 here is CASSHQGEAFF. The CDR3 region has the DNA TGTGCCAGCAGCCACCAGGGTGAAGCTTTCTTT.

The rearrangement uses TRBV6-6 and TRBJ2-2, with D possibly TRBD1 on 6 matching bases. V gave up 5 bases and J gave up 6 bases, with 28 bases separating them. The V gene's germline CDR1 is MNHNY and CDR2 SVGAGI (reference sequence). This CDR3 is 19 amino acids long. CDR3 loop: CASSHRRGVSTGTAGELFF. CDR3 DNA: TGTGCCAGCAGTCACCGCAGGGGTGTGTCAACGGGTACGGCCGGGGAGCTGTTTTTT.

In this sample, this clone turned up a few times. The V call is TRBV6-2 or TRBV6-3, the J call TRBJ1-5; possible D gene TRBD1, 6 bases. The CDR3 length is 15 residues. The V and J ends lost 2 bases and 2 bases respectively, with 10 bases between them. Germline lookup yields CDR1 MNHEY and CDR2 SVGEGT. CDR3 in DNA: TGTGCCAGCAGTTACCAACAGGGAGGCAATCAGCCCCAGCATTTT. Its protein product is CASSYQQGGNQPQHF.

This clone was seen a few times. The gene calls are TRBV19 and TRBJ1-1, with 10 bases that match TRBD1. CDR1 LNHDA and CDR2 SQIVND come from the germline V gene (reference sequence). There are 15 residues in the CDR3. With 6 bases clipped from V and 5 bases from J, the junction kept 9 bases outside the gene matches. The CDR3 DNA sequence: TGTGCCAGTAGCCGACAGGGGGCGAGTGGGACTGAAGCTTTCTTT. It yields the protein CASSRQGASGTEAFF.

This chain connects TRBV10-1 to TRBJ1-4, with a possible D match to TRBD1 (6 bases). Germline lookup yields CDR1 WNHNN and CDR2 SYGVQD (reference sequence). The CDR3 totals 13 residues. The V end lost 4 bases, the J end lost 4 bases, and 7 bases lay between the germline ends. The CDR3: CASSGGGNEKLFF. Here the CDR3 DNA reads TGCGCCAGCAGTGGAGGGGGTAATGAAAAACTGTTTTTT.

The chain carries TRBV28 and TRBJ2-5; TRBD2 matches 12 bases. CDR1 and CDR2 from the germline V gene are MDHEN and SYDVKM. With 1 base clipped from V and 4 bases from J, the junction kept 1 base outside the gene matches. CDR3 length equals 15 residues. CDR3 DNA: TGTGCCAGCAGTTTATTGACTAGCGGGAGAGAGACCCAGTACTTC. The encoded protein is CASSLLTSGRETQYF. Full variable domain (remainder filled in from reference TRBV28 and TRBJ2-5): DVKVTQSSRYLVKRTGEKVFLECVQDMDHENMFWYRQDPGLGLRLIYFSYDVKMKEKGDIPEGYSVSREKKERFSLILESASTNQTSMYLCASSLLTSGRETQYFGPGTRLLVL.

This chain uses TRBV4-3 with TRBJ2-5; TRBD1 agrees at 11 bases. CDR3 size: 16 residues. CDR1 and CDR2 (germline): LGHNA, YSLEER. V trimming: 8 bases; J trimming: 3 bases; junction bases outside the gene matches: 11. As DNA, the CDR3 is TGCGCCAGCCGATACTTCCCGGGACAGGGGGAAGAGACCCAGTACTTC. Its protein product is CASRYFPGQGEETQYF.

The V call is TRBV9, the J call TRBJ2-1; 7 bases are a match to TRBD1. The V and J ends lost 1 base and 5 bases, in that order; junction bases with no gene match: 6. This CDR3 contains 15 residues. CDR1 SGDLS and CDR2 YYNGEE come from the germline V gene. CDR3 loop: CASSVIGTENNEQFF. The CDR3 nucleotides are TGTGCCAGCAGCGTAATTGGGACAGAAAACAATGAGCAGTTCTTC. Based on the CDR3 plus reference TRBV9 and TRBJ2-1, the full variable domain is DSGVTQTPKHLITATGQRVTLRCSPRSGDLSVYWYQQSLDQGLQFLIQYYNGEERAKGNILERFSAQQFPDLHSELNLSSLELGDSALYFCASSVIGTENNEQFFGPGTRLTVL.

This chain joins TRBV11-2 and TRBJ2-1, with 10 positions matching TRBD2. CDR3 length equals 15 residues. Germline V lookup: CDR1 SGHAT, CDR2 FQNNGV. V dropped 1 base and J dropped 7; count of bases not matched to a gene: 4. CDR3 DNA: TGTGCCAGCAGCTTAGCCAGCGGGAGGGGGAATGAGCAGTTCTTC. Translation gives CASSLASGRGNEQFF. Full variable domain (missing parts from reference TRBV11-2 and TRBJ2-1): EAGVAQSPRYKIIEKRQSVAFWCNPISGHATLYWYQQILGQGPKLLIQFQNNGVVDDSQLPKDRFSAERLKGVDSTLKIQPAKLEDSAVYLCASSLASGRGNEQFFGPGTRLTVL.

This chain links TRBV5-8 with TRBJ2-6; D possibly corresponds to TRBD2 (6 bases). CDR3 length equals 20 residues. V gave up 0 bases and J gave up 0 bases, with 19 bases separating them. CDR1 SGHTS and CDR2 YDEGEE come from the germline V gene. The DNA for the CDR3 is TGTGCCAGCAGCTTGGTCGGACTAACGACTGATCTCTCTGGGGCCAACGTCCTGACTTTC. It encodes CASSLVGLTTDLSGANVLTF.

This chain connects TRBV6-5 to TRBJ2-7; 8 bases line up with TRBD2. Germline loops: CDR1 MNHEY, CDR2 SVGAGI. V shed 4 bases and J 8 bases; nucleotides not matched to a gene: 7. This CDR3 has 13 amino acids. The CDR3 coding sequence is TGTGCCAGCAGTTCATCAGCGGGAGATCAGCAGTACTTC. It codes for CASSSSAGDQQYF.